This TCR beta chain was recovered during a study of blood T cell repertoires in COVID-19 (dated by TCRdb to between 2020 and 2021). About the investigation overall: Samples covering the acute and convalescent phases of COVID-19 were provided by collaborators in the United States, Italy and Spain. Deeply sampled blood TCRbeta repertoires from subjects exposed to, actively infected with, or recovered from COVID-19 were included in the dataset. Nearly every sample came with metadata listing a de-identified subject ID, COVID-19 status, age in years and sex. The samples were drawn from the first 160 participants of the ongoing ImmuneRACE study and from under 1,500 subjects provided by 6 global collaborators. A freely available public database, intended as a resource for researchers studying the immune response to SARS-CoV-2, is where the repertoires were released. The material from the prospective study consisted of cDNA or gDNA derived from T cells, B-cell-depleted T cells, or PBMCs. HLA class I and class II types, where available, came from metadata supplied by the sample provider rather than from assay-based typing.

Study-level results and caveats: The quantity of clinical and demographic metadata differed by source and by participant and was supplied without curation.

As for this clone: The antigen this receptor binds is unknown. No clone much larger than this one lies a single base away; base qualities are absent.

TCRbeta CDR3 regions were amplified from genomic DNA using the immunoSEQ Assay, a bias-controlled multiplex PCR. In the paper's pipeline: Nucleated cell counts per sample were estimated from amplification of reference gene primers within the assay. To quantify the absolute abundance of each unique TCRbeta CDR3 rearrangement, sequence reads were collapsed and filtered. For each sample, productive Simpson clonality was calculated by taking the square root of Simpson's diversity index across productive rearrangements. Held by TCRdb, this immuneACCESS table contains in-frame sequences only and omits some clones. Under half of the omission traces to an unresolved V gene where checked; the cause of the rest is unknown. The V and J calls and clone size are taken from that table; D and trimming were inferred from the DNA. The sample table records 390,000 or so clones; roughly nine tenths of these occur just once. Around 1% of the sample is held by the ten biggest clonotypes.

Participants in the prospective study were aged roughly 18 to 100 years, lived in 20 to 25 United States geographic areas, and enrolled through a virtual design. In the prospective study, cohorts were assigned on the basis of participant-reported clinical history obtained from a screening survey and a study questionnaire. Recovered participants in ImmuneRACE Cohort 3 were defined as having two consecutive negative NP/OP PCR tests, clearance from a healthcare professional, or resolution of symptoms. Each participant in the prospective study had whole blood, serum and a nasopharyngeal or oropharyngeal swab collected by mobile phlebotomists. Over a roughly 2-month period, participants in the prospective study had the option of providing additional blood draws and questionnaires. Before DNA extraction, prospective study blood samples were shipped either frozen or at room temperature. Specimen: PBMCs or T cells enriched from blood (not recorded which). This clonotype was sampled from a man aged 18 to 30 who had recovered from COVID-19.

The sequenced DNA: TGTGCCAGCGGGGGGGCCGACAAAAATGAGCAGTTCTTC. This sequence encodes CASGGADKNEQFF. Rearrangement joined TRBV12-3 or TRBV12-4 to TRBJ2-1; TRBD2 is a possible D gene, resting on 7 matching bases. Spanning cysteine to phenylalanine, the CDR3 consists of 13 amino acids. Here the CDR3 DNA is all that survives: 39 bases in frame from base 1. V gives up 8 bases and J gives up 7 bases, and the segment between their germline ends measures 15 bases.